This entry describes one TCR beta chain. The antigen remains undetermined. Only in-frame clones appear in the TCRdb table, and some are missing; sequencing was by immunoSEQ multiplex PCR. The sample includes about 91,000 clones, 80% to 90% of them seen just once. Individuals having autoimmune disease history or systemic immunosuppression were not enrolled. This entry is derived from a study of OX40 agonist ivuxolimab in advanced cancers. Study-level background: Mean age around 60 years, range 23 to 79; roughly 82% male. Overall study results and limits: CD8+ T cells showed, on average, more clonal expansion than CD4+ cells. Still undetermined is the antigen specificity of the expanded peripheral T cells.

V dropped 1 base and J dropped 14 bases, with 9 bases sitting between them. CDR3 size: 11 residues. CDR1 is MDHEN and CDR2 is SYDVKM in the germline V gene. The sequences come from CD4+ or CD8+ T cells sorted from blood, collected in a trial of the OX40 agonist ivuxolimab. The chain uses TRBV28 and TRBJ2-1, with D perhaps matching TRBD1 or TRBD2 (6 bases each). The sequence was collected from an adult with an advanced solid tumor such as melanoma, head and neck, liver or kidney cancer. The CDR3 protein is CASSLSGAKFF. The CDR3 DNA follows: TGTGCCAGCAGTTTATCGGGGGCCAAGTTCTTC.